What follows are 27 T cell receptor beta chains derived from one specimen sequenced in a study of T-cell memory formation after mild COVID-19. TCRdb re-called the 5' RACE reads through MiXCR, storing one row per CDR3 protein. Among 50,000 or so distinct CDR3 sequences, 25% to 35% were seen once, and the ten largest hold 43%. Sequenced: PBMCs or a T cell subset sorted from them (not recorded which). These receptors were taken from a man between 18 and 29 years old who had mild COVID-19 (a few samples of this study predate the infection). Cell type and time point are not known.

The chain uses TRBV2 and TRBJ2-7, with 10 bases fitting TRBD1. J was trimmed by 3 bases and V by 7 bases; bases with no gene match: 6. CDR1 and CDR2 (germline): SNHLY, FYNNEI. CDR3 size: 14 residues. CDR3 amino acids: CASIRGQGGYEQYV. The CDR3 coding sequence is TGTGCCAGCATTCGAGGACAGGGGGGCTACGAGCAGTACGTC.

This clonotype was seen a handful of times. The rearrangement uses TRBV29-1 and TRBJ2-1; TRBD1 matches at 9 bases. Germline assignment: CDR1 SQVTM and CDR2 ANQGSEA. V lost 7 bases to trimming and J lost 5 bases; unmatched junction nucleotides: 9. This CDR3 has 14 amino acids. The CDR3 DNA sequence: TGCAGCGCACGAGGAGGGACAGGGAACAATGAGCAGTTCTTC. This translates into CSARGGTGNNEQFF.

V gene TRBV9 combines with J gene TRBJ2-1; 7 nucleotides line up with TRBD2. V lost 3 bases and J lost 10; bases outside the gene matches: 7. Germline V CDR1 and CDR2: SGDLS, YYNGEE. The CDR3 totals 13 residues. DNA of the CDR3: TGTGCCAGCAGCGGGGAGGGCCGCGCCGAGCAGTTCTTC. Amino acids: CASSGEGRAEQFF.

The rearrangement uses TRBV7-3 and TRBJ2-1; D is possibly TRBD1 (7 bases). Trimming stripped 8 bases from V and 1 base from J, with 12 bases between. The germline CDR1 and CDR2 sequences are SGHTA and FQGTGA. The CDR3 runs to 14 residues. CDR3 bases: TGTGCCAGCTCCGCAGGGGGGTCCTACAATGAGCAGTTCTTC. Translation: CASSAGGSYNEQFF. The full variable domain, with the rest looked up from reference TRBV7-3 and TRBJ2-1, is GAGVSQTPSNKVTEKGKYVELRCDPISGHTALYWYRQSLGQGPEFLIYFQGTGAADDSGLPNDRFFAVRPEGSVSTLKIQRTERGDSAVYLCASSAGGSYNEQFFGPGTRLTVL.

The chain combines TRBV3-1 with TRBJ2-3, with 14 bases identical to TRBD2. Germline values: CDR1 LGHDT, CDR2 YNNKEL (reference sequence). The CDR3 length is 16 residues. Trimming at V came to 4 bases and at J to 3 bases, leaving 3 bases not matched to a gene. CDR3 DNA: TGTGCCAGCAGCCCGACTAGCGGGGGGGCGACAGATACGCAGTATTTT. Residues: CASSPTSGGATDTQYF.

This clonotype was detected only a few times. The rearrangement uses TRBV7-2 and TRBJ2-3; 12 bases are a match to TRBD2. CDR3 length: 18 residues. Germline V gene lookup returns CDR1 SGHTA and CDR2 FQGNSA. The J segment lost 0 bases and the V segment lost 5 bases, leaving 9 bases of the junction unmatched. CDR3 protein: CASSPLGLAGRSTDTQYF. Here the CDR3 DNA reads TGTGCCAGCAGCCCACTTGGACTAGCGGGGAGGAGCACAGATACGCAGTATTTT.

This sequence joins TRBV7-6 and TRBJ2-3, with 14 positions matching TRBD2. The CDR3 runs to 22 residues. The trim removed 1 base at V and 2 bases at J, leaving 17 bases unmatched. The germline gives CDR1 SGHVS, CDR2 FNYEAQ. CDR3 residues: CASSLEGRLAGGSFRDTDTQYF. The CDR3 DNA reads as TGTGCCAGCAGCTTAGAAGGTCGACTAGCGGGGGGGAGTTTCCGGGACACAGATACGCAGTATTTT.

This chain uses TRBV6-5 with TRBJ2-3; no firm D call. The CDR3 consists of 13 residues. V was clipped by 4 bases and J by 2 bases, with 7 bases between them. Germline CDR1 reads MNHEY; CDR2 reads SVGAGI. The CDR3 loop reads CASSLGPTDTQYF. CDR3 coding DNA: TGTGCCAGCAGTTTAGGCCCCACAGATACGCAGTATTTT.

Only a few counts were recorded for this clonotype. J is TRBJ1-2 and V is TRBV6-2 or TRBV6-3; D unclear. This CDR3 region has 13 residues. The ends were cut back, 3 bases at V and 8 bases at J, with 13 bases in the middle. Germline CDR1 and CDR2: MNHEY and SVGEGT. The CDR3 bases are TGTGCCAGCAGTTATTCCAGCCTATTCGGCTACACCTTC. It yields the protein CASSYSSLFGYTF.

The chain recombines TRBV5-5 with TRBJ1-2; 9 nucleotides align to TRBD1. Germline V lookup: CDR1 SGHKS, CDR2 YYEKEE (reference sequence). V was pared by 4 bases and J by 4 bases, with 11 bases of the junction left unmatched. The CDR3 loop spans 16 amino acids. The CDR3 nucleotides read TGTGCCAGCAGCGAACCGGGACAGGGTTTGTTCTATGGCTACACCTTC. It translates to CASSEPGQGLFYGYTF.

The chain couples TRBV12-3 or TRBV12-4 to TRBJ2-5, with D hard to call. V lost 7 bases and J lost 5, with 5 bases in between. The CDR3 spans 10 residues. In DNA form, the CDR3 reads TGTGCCAGCATGGGTGAGACCCAGTACTTC. It specifies CASMGETQYF.

This sequence joins TRBV7-9 and TRBJ1-2; D is perhaps TRBD1 (5 bases). V lost 2 bases to trimming and J lost 8 bases, with 18 bases between them. Germline CDR1 is SEHNR and CDR2 is FQNEAQ (reference sequence). The CDR3 sequence is 15 residues long. CDR3 DNA sequence: TGTGCCAGCAGCTTAACTAAGCGGGACCTTGGCGGCTACACCTTC. This sequence encodes CASSLTKRDLGGYTF.

This clonotype has only one observation. The chain carries TRBV2 and TRBJ2-1; 8 bases are shared with TRBD1. This CDR3 is built from 15 residues. After removal of 6 bases from V and 6 bases from J, the junction contained 10 bases not matched to a gene. Germline lookup yields CDR1 SNHLY and CDR2 FYNNEI. The CDR3 coding sequence is TGTGCCAGCAGGAAATTACGACAGGGGACCAATGAGCAGTTCTTC. Its protein product is CASRKLRQGTNEQFF.

V gene TRBV29-1 combines with J gene TRBJ2-3; D remains ambiguous. Germline loops: CDR1 SQVTM, CDR2 ANQGSEA. Trimming took 4 bases from V and 2 from J, leaving 10 bases between them. CDR3 length equals 13 residues. This CDR3 reads CSVVGSNTDTQYF. CDR3 in DNA: TGCAGCGTTGTTGGCAGCAACACAGATACGCAGTATTTT.

This clonotype was counted between two and nine times. The V and J genes are TRBV6-5 and TRBJ2-7; TRBD1 aligns across 9 bases. The CDR3 is 15 amino acids. The ends lost 6 bases at V and 1 base at J; junction bases unmatched: 7. The germline V gene has CDR1 MNHEY and CDR2 SVGAGI. The CDR3 sequence: CASSHGQGLSYEQYF. CDR3 coding DNA: TGTGCCAGCAGCCACGGACAGGGGCTTTCCTACGAGCAGTACTTC.

This clonotype was seen more than once but under ten times. The chain links TRBV6-2 or TRBV6-3 to TRBJ2-2; D may correspond to TRBD1 or TRBD2 (5 bases each). Germline values: CDR1 MNHEY, CDR2 SVGEGT. V lost 4 bases and J lost 1, with 22 bases in between. The CDR3 is made up of 19 amino acids. In DNA, the CDR3 is TGTGCCAGCAGTTTGGTGGTATCTGGGACCGTCGTGAACACCGGGGAGCTGTTTTTT. The encoded protein is CASSLVVSGTVVNTGELFF.

This chain links TRBV12-3 or TRBV12-4 with TRBJ2-5; 8 positions agree with TRBD2. The CDR3 loop spans 11 amino acids. The junction had 2 bases not matched to a gene; V was cut back by 9 bases and J by 5 bases. CDR3 sequence: CASSGAETQYF. The DNA for the CDR3 is TGTGCCAGTAGCGGGGCTGAGACCCAGTACTTC.

J is TRBJ2-1 and V is TRBV3-1; 13 bases map to TRBD2. Per germline, CDR1 LGHDT and CDR2 YNNKEL (reference sequence). The CDR3 runs to 14 residues. V shed 4 bases and J 14 bases; nucleotides not matched to a gene: 8. CDR3 DNA sequence: TGTGCCAGCAGCCTGGGACTAGCGGGGAGTGGGAAGTTCTTC. This sequence encodes CASSLGLAGSGKFF.

This chain uses TRBV6-6 with TRBJ2-7; D call uncertain. Germline CDR1 is MNHNY and CDR2 is SVGAGI (reference sequence). CDR3 length: 12 residues. Trimming left V 7 bases short and J 4 bases short, with 11 bases between. For the CDR3, the DNA is TGTGCCAGCACCAACGGACGGTACGAGCAGTACTTC. Translated, it gives CASTNGRYEQYF.

This clonotype was counted a few times. This rearrangement joins TRBV6-2 or TRBV6-3 to TRBJ1-1, with TRBD1 as a possible D gene (6 bases). Germline values: CDR1 MNHEY, CDR2 SVGEGT. Trimming took off 6 bases at V and 0 bases at J, with 8 bases between the two ends. The CDR3 is 13 amino acids. CDR3 residues: CASSRTVNTEAFF. The CDR3 nucleotides are TGTGCCAGCAGCCGGACAGTGAACACTGAAGCTTTCTTT.

The chain employs TRBV6-6 and TRBJ2-3; a weak D match, TRBD1 (5 bases). V lost 2 bases to trimming and J lost 5 bases, with 14 bases between them. The CDR3 runs to 15 residues. Germline CDR1 is MNHNY and CDR2 is SVGAGI (reference sequence). CDR3 in amino acids: CASSYNPGIGDTQYF. The CDR3 nucleotides read TGTGCCAGCAGTTACAATCCAGGGATAGGAGATACGCAGTATTTT.

There are a few counts of this clonotype. This chain joins TRBV13 and TRBJ2-1, with D perhaps TRBD2 (5 bases). Germline CDR1 PRHDT, CDR2 FYEKMQ (reference sequence). The V end was cut by 5 bases, the J end by 8 bases, with 10 bases between. This CDR3 comprises 12 residues. This chain's CDR3 is CASSTSRDEQFF. CDR3 nucleotides: TGTGCCAGCAGCACATCGAGGGATGAGCAGTTCTTC.

The chain is built from TRBV24-1 and TRBJ2-7; TRBD1 might be the D (6 bases). The CDR3 runs to 14 residues. Germline V gene data show CDR1 as KGHDR and CDR2 as SFDVKD. Trimming took 12 bases from V and 2 from J, leaving 19 bases between them. The CDR3 loop reads CAASGHGIPYEQYV. The CDR3 nucleotides are TGTGCCGCCTCGGGACACGGCATCCCCTACGAGCAGTACGTC.

V is TRBV6-5 and J is TRBJ1-3, with TRBD1 matching over 12 bases. The CDR3 is 15 residues long. CDR1 and CDR2 (germline): MNHEY, SVGAGI. J gave up 3 bases and V 5 bases, and 2 bases lay outside the gene matches. As DNA, the CDR3 is TGTGCCAGCAGTGGGACAGGGGGCAGTGGAAACACCATATATTTT. The encoded protein is CASSGTGGSGNTIYF.

This clonotype was detected only a few times. The rearrangement links TRBV4-3 to TRBJ2-1; maybe TRBD1 (5 bases). Germline V gene lookup returns CDR1 LGHNA and CDR2 YSLEER. V was pared by 1 base and J by 4 bases, with 14 bases between. The CDR3 consists of 16 residues. The CDR3 nucleotides are TGCGCCAGCAGCCAAGTTGGGATCCGACAGTACAATGAGCAGTTCTTC. Amino acids: CASSQVGIRQYNEQFF.

This clonotype has just a few counts. The chain joins TRBV15 to TRBJ2-5; D not resolved. Germline CDR1 is LNHNV and CDR2 is YYDKDF (reference sequence). V lost 3 bases and J lost 4, with 3 bases in between. The CDR3 sequence is 11 residues long. CDR3 nucleotides: TGTGCCACCAGCAGTCGAGAGACCCAGTACTTC. Amino acid sequence: CATSSRETQYF. Combining the CDR3 with reference TRBV15 and TRBJ2-5 gives the whole variable domain DAMVIQNPRYQVTQFGKPVTLSCSQTLNHNVMYWYQQKSSQAPKLLFHYYDKDFNNEADTPDNFQSRRPNTSFCFLDIRSPGLGDTAMYLCATSSRETQYFGPGTRLLVL.

This chain joins TRBV10-3 and TRBJ2-1; D remains ambiguous. V shed 3 bases and J shed 7 bases, with 7 bases lying between them. CDR3 length: 12 residues. Germline V lookup: CDR1 ENHRY, CDR2 SYGVKD. CDR3 region: CAISDQRNEQFF. CDR3 DNA sequence: TGTGCCATCAGTGACCAGAGGAATGAGCAGTTCTTC.